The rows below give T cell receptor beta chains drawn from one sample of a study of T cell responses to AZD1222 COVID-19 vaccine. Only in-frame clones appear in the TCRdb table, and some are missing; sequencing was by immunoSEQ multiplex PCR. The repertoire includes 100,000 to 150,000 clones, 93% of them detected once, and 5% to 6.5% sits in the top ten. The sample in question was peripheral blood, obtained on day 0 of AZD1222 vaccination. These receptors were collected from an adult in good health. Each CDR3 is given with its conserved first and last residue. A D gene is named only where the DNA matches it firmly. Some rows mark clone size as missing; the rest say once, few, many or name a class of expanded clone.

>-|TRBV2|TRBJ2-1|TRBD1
TGTGCCAGCAGTCTAAGGAGGGACAGGGTGATGGAAGATGAGCAGTTCTTC
CASSLRRDRVMEDEQFF
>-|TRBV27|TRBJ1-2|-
TGTGCCAGCAGTTTCGATCTGGCGGGGAGCGGCTACACCTTC
CASSFDLAGSGYTF
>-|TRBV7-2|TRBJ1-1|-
TGTGCCAGCAGCTTAGTGGACGGAATTGAAGCTTTCTTT
CASSLVDGIEAFF
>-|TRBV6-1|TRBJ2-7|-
TGTGCCAGCAGTGAGGACAGATTAGTCGAGCAGTACTTC
CASSEDRLVEQYF
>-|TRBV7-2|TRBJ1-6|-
TGTGCCAGCAGCGAAATTTTTAATTCACCCCTCCACTTT
CASSEIFNSPLHF
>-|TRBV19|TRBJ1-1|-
TGTGCCAGTAGTCCGGGTCTGAGAAACACTGAAGCTTTCTTT
CASSPGLRNTEAFF
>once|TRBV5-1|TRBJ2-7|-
TGCGCCAGCAGCTCGGGACTTACCTACGAGCAGTACTTC
CASSSGLTYEQYF
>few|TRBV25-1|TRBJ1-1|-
TGTGCCAGCAGTGAAGGGGGACGACGAGAAGCTTTCTTT
CASSEGGRREAFF
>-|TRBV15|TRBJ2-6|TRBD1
TGTGCCACCAGCAGAGTCGGACAGGTTTGGGCTTCTGGGGCCAACGTCCTGACTTTC
CATSRVGQVWASGANVLTF
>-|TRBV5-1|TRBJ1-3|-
TGCGCCAGCAGCTTGGTCGGAGGAAACACCATATATTTT
CASSLVGGNTIYF
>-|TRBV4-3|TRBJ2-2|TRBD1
TGCGCCAGCAGCCAAGATCGGGGACAGGACACCGGGGAGCTGTTTTTT
CASSQDRGQDTGELFF
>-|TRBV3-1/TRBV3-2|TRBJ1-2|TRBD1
TGTGCCAGCAGCCCCACGGGACAGGAGTACAGTGGCTACACCTTC
CASSPTGQEYSGYTF
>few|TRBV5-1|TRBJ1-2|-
TGCGCCAGCAGTCCAGAGCCCAACTATGGCTACACCTTC
CASSPEPNYGYTF
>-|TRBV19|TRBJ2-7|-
TGTGCCAGTAGTATTCAACCCAGGGGAAGAAGTGAGCAGTACTTC
CASSIQPRGRSEQYF
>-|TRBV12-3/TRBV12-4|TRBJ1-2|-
TGTGCCAGCAGAGAAGGGGATTATGGCTACACCTTC
CASREGDYGYTF
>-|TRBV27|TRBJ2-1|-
TGTGCCAGCAGCTTTAAGGGGTATCCTAACAATGAGCAGTTCTTC
CASSFKGYPNNEQFF
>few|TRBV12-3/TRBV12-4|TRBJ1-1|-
TGTGCCAGCAGTTTAAGACAGAACACTGAAGCTTTCTTT
CASSLRQNTEAFF
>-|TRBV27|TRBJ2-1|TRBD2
TGTGCCAGCAGTTTAAGTCGGGCTAGCGGGGCGGATGAGCAGTTCTTC
CASSLSRASGADEQFF
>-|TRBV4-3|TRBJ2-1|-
TGCGCCAGCAGCCGCCGTCACGGAGACAATGAGCAGTTCTTC
CASSRRHGDNEQFF
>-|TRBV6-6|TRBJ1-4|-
TGTGCCAGCAGTTACGTGTCTGCAACTAATGAAAAACTGTTTTTT
CASSYVSATNEKLFF
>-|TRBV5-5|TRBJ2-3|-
TGTGCCAGCAGCACCGGGTTGGGCACTAGCACAGATACGCAGTATTTT
CASSTGLGTSTDTQYF
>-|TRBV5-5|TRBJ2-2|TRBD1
TGTGCCAGCAGCCGCGTCGGGACAGAGAACACCGGGGAGCTGTTTTTT
CASSRVGTENTGELFF
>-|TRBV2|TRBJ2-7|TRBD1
TGTGCCAGCAGTGACAGGGGGCGTGAGCAGTACTTC
CASSDRGREQYF
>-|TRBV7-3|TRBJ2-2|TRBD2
TGTGCCAGCAGCTTCGGACTAGCGGGGTCCGGGGAGCTGTTTTTT
CASSFGLAGSGELFF
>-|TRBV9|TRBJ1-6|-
TGTGCCAGCAGCCCAAACGGGGGCCAGGGGTCACCCCTCCACTTT
CASSPNGGQGSPLHF
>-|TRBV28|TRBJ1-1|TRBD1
TGTGCCAGCACCTTGGGACAGGGGAACACTGAAGCTTTCTTT
CASTLGQGNTEAFF
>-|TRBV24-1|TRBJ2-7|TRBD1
TGTGCCACCATAAACAGGGGGCGGTTTGCTATGATCGAGCAGTACTTC
CATINRGRFAMIEQYF
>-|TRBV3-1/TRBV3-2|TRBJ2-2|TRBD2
TGTGCCAGCAGCCGGGGGGGTATCACCGGGGAGCTGTTTTTT
CASSRGGITGELFF
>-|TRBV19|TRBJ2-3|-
TGTGCCAGTAGTAATACGGCCTTTGAGGCGTCAGATACGCAGTATTTT
CASSNTAFEASDTQYF